The clone carrying this T cell receptor (beta chain) appeared once. This record belongs to a study of blood T cell repertoires in COVID-19. Study at large: Italy, Spain and the United States were the sources of the convalescent and acute COVID-19 samples.

With V trimmed by 5 bases and J by 2 bases, 4 bases remained unmatched. In germline, CDR1 is MDHEN, CDR2 SYDVKM. The CDR3 contains 15 residues. Enrolment of Seattle patients took place during active infection, and they were followed longitudinally. Methods used by the authors: Amplification with reference gene primers provided the estimates of nucleated cell counts. The table came from immunoSEQ multiplex PCR; TCRdb's copy has only in-frame clones and leaves some out. V and J calls and clone size follow that table, whereas D and trimming were derived from the DNA. The data contain 300,000 to 350,000 clones, roughly 90% of them singletons.

The source is a woman aged 30 to 39 with COVID-19, enrolled during active disease. The sequenced material came from peripheral blood. The rearrangement links TRBV28 to TRBJ1-4; 8 positions match TRBD1. The DNA for the CDR3 is TGTGCCAGCAGTCGACAGGGGTCGACTAATGAAAAACTGTTTTTT. Its translation is CASSRQGSTNEKLFF.